The present TCR beta chain was sequenced within a study of beta chain features in type 1 diabetes. Study as a whole: Across every sample, about 110 million sorted cells were examined in total. Study-wide findings and caveats: There was a moderate but significant shortening of TCRB CDR3s in all four CD4+ subsets of Type 1 diabetes patients. The question of HLA type influencing TCRB rearrangement was one that remained unresolved here.

Reverse transcribing all isolated RNA meant expressed TCRB transcripts were sequenced. TCRdb's copy holds only in-frame clones and misses some; the assay was immunoSEQ multiplex PCR. The table records 300,000 to 350,000 clones, about 13% of them present only once. Worth noting for this clone: The target antigen is unknown.

Looked up from germline, CDR1 is SNHLY and CDR2 is FYNNEI. This CDR3 is built from 14 residues. V shed 3 bases and J shed 5 bases, with 13 bases lying between them. Blood was collected once per donor into heparin, averaging roughly 110 mL. This sequence joins TRBV2 and TRBJ2-5; D is possibly TRBD2 (7 bases). This clonotype was obtained from a woman aged 18-29 years with type 1 diabetes. The sample comprised naive CD4+ T cells from blood. The chain's CDR3 is CASSDRGGGETQYF. CDR3 coding DNA: TGTGCCAGCAGTGATAGGGGGGGCGGGGAGACCCAGTACTTC.